This T cell receptor beta chain was identified during a study of post-analysis software for immune sequencing data. Findings and caveats of the study: About five TRBV segments (TRBV5-6, TRBV5-1 and TRBV20-1 among them) occurred more frequently in patients than in controls.

About this clonotype: Its antigen is undetermined.

The germline V gene has CDR1 SGHAT and CDR2 FQNNGV. V dropped 3 bases and J dropped 10 bases, with 15 bases sitting between them. CDR3 length: 13 amino acids. Unique-molecular-identifier-tagged TCR beta cDNA libraries were used. TCRdb itself ran the PCR reads through MiXCR, one entry per CDR3 protein. The top ten clones hold roughly 1.7% of a sample with about 620,000 distinct CDR3 sequences, 44% of them seen once. The clonotype comes from a girl aged 5 to 17 with multiple sclerosis. Sequenced input: blood. V is TRBV11-2 and J is TRBJ1-1, with D possibly being TRBD1 (5 bases). In nucleotides, the CDR3 is TGTGCCAGCAGCTTCGCTGGAGGGGCTGCAGCTTTCTTT. This gives the protein CASSFAGGAAAFF.